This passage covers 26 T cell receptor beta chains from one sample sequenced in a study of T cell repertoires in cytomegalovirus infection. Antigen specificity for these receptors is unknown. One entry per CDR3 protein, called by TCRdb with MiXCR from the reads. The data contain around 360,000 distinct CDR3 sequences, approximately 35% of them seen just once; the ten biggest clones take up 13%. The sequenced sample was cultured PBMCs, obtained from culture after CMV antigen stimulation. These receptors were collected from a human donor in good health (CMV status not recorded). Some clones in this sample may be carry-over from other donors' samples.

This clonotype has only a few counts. The CDR3 spells CASSIAIGETQYF. The CDR3 region has the DNA TGTGCCAGTAGTATAGCGATCGGAGAGACCCAGTACTTC. V gene TRBV19 combines with J gene TRBJ2-5; the D is unclear. Looked up from germline, CDR1 is LNHDA and CDR2 is SQIVND (reference sequence). Trimming cost V 1 base and J 4 bases, with 7 bases left between them. The CDR3 is 13 residues long.

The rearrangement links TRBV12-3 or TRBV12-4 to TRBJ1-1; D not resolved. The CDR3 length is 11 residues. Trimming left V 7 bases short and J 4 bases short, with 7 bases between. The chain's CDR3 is CASIRSTEAFF. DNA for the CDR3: TGTGCCAGCATCCGAAGCACTGAAGCTTTCTTT.

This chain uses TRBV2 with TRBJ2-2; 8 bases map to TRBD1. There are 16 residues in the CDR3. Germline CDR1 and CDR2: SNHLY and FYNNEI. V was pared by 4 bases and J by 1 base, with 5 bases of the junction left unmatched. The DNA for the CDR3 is TGTGCCAGCAGTGTAGGACAGGGAGGGAACACCGGGGAGCTGTTTTTT. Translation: CASSVGQGGNTGELFF. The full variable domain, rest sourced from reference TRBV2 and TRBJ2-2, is EPEVTQTPSHQVTQMGQEVILRCVPISNHLYFYWYRQILGQKVEFLVSFYNNEISEKSEIFDDQFSVERPDGSNFTLKIRSTKLEDSAMYFCASSVGQGGNTGELFFGEGSRLTVL.

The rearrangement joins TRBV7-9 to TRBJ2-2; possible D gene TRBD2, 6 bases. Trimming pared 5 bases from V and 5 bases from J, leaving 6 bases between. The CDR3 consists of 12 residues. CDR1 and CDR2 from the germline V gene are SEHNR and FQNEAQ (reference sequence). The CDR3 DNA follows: TGTGCCAGCAGCCGGGAGACCGGGGAGCTGTTTTTT. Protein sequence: CASSRETGELFF.

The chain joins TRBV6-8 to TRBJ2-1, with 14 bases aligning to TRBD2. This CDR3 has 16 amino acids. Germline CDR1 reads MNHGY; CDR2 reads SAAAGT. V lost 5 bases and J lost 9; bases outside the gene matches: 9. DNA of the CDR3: TGTGCCAGCAGTCACCTGACTAGCGGGAGGGGGGGTGAGCAGTTCTTC. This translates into CASSHLTSGRGGEQFF.

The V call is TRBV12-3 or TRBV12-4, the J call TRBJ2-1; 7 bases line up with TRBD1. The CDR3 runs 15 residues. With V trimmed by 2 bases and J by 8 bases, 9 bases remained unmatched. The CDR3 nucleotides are TGTGCCAGCAGTTTATTCAGGGGGAGTAGGGATGAGCAGTTCTTC. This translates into CASSLFRGSRDEQFF.

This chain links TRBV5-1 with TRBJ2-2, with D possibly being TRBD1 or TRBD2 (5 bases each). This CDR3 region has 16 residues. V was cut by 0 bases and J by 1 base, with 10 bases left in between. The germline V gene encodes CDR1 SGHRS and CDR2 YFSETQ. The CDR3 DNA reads TGCGCCAGCAGCTTGGATGGGGCGGGGAACACCGGGGAGCTGTTTTTT. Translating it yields CASSLDGAGNTGELFF.

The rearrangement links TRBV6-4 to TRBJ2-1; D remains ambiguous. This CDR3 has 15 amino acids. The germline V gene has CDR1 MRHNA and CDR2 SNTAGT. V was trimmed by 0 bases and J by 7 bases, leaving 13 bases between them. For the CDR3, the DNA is TGTGCCAGCAGTGACTCAGGCAACGTAGCAAATGAGCAGTTCTTC. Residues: CASSDSGNVANEQFF.

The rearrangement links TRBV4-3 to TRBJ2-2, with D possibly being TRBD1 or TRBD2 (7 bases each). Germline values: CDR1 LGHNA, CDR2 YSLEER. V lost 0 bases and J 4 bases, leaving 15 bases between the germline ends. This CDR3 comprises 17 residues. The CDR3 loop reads CASSQDLGRGGTGELFF. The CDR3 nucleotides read TGCGCCAGCAGCCAAGACCTCGGCAGGGGGGGCACCGGGGAGCTGTTTTTT.

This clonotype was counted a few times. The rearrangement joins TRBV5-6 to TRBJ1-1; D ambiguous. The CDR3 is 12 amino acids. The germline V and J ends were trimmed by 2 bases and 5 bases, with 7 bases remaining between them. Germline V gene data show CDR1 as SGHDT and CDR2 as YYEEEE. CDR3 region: CASSFSATEAFF. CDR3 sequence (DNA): TGTGCCAGCAGCTTCTCGGCAACTGAAGCTTTCTTT.

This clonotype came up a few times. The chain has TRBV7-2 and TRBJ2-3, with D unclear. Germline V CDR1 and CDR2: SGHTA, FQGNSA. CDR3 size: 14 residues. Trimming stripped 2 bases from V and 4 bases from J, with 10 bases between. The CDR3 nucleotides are TGTGCCAGCAGCTTACCGAGCCGTCCAGATACGCAGTATTTT. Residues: CASSLPSRPDTQYF.

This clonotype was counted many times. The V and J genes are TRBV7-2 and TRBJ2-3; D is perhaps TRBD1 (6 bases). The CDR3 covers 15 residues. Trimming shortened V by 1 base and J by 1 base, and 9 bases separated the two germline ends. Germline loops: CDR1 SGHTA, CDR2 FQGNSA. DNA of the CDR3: TGTGCCAGCAGCTTAGAGTGGACAGGCACAGATACGCAGTATTTT. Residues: CASSLEWTGTDTQYF. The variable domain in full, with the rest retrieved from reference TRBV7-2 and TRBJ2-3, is GAGVSQSPSNKVTEKGKDVELRCDPISGHTALYWYRQSLGQGLEFLIYFQGNSAPDKSGLPSDRFSAERTGGSVSTLTIQRTQQEDSAVYLCASSLEWTGTDTQYFGPGTRLTVL.

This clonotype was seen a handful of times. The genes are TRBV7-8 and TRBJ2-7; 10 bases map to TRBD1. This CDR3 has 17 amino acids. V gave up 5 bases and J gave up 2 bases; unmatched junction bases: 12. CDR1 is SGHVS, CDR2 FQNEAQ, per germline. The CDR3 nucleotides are TGTGCCAGCAGCCACCGGACAGGGGGGAGGTTGCCCTACGAGCAGTACTTC. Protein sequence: CASSHRTGGRLPYEQYF.

CDR3 sequence reads: CASTIRPGVLGDYGYTF. Written as DNA, the CDR3 is TGTGCCAGCACCATCAGGCCAGGGGTCCTGGGGGACTATGGCTACACCTTC. The chain joins TRBV7-9 to TRBJ1-2, with D perhaps matching TRBD1 (6 bases). The CDR3 extends over 17 amino acids. Germline V lookup: CDR1 SEHNR, CDR2 FQNEAQ (reference sequence). V was clipped by 7 bases and J by 3 bases, with 24 bases between them.

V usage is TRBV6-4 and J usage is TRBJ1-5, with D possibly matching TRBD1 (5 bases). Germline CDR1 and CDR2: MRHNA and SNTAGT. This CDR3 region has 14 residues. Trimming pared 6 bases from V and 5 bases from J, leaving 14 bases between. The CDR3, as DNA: TGTGCCAGCAGCCCTTGGGGAGGGGATCAGCCCCAGCATTTT. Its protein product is CASSPWGGDQPQHF.

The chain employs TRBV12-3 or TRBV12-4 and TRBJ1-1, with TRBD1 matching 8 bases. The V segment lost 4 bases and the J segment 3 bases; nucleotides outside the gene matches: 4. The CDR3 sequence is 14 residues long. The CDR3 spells CASSSRGPHTEAFF. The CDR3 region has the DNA TGTGCCAGCAGTTCCAGGGGGCCGCACACTGAAGCTTTCTTT.

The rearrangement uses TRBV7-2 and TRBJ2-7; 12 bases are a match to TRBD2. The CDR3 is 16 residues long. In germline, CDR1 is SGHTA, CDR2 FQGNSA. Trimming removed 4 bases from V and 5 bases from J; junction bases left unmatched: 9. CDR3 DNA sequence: TGTGCCAGCAGCTCGCCTCTAGCGGGAGGGACCCACGAGCAGTACGTC. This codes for CASSSPLAGGTHEQYV.

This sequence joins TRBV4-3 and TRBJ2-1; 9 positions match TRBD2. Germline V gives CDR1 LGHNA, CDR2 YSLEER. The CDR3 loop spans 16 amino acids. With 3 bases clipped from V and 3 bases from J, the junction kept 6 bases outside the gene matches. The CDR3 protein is CASSHTLAGFYNEQFF. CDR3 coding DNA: TGCGCCAGCAGCCATACCCTAGCGGGGTTCTACAATGAGCAGTTCTTC.

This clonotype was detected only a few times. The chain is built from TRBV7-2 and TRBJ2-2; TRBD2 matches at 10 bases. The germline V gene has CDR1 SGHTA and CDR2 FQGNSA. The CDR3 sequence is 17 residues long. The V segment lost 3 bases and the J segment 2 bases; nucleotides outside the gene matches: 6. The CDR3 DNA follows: TGTGCCAGCAGCTTCCGTAGCGGGAGGATCAACACCGGGGAGCTGTTTTTT. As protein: CASSFRSGRINTGELFF.

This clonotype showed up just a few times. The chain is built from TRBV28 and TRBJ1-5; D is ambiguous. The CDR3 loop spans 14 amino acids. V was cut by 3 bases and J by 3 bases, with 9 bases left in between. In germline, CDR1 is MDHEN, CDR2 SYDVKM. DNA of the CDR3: TGTGCCAGCAGTTTGGGCAGCCTCAATCAGCCCCAGCATTTT. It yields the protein CASSLGSLNQPQHF.

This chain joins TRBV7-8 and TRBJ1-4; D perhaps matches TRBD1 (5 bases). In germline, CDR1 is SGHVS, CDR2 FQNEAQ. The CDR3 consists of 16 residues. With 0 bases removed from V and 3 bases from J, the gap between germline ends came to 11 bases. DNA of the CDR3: TGTGCCAGCAGCTTAGCCCGGACAAGGCCTAATGAAAAACTGTTTTTT. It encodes CASSLARTRPNEKLFF.

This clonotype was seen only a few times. The DNA of the CDR3 is TGTGCCAGCACCACAAGGCGGGGCTCGGGAGAGACCCAGTACTTC. Its translation: CASTTRRGSGETQYF. The V call is TRBV12-3 or TRBV12-4, the J call TRBJ2-5; D possibly corresponds to TRBD2 (6 bases). V lost 7 bases to trimming and J lost 4 bases, with 19 bases between them. The CDR3 totals 15 residues.

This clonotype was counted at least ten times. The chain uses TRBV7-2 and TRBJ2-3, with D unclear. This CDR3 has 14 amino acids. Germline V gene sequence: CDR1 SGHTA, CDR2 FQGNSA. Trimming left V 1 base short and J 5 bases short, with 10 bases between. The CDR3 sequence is CASSLDIPGDTQYF. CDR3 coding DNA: TGTGCCAGCAGCTTAGATATACCCGGAGATACGCAGTATTTT.

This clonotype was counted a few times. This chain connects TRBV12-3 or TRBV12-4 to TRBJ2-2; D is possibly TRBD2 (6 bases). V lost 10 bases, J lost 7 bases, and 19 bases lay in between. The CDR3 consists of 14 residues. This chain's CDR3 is CATSQRRRGGELFF. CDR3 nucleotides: TGTGCCACCAGCCAGCGGAGGCGGGGCGGGGAGCTGTTTTTT.

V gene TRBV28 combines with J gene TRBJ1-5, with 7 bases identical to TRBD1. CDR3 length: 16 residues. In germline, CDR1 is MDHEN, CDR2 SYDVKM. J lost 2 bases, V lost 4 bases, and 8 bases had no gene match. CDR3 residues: CASSYHPQGGNQPQHF. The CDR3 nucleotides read TGTGCCAGCAGTTACCACCCTCAGGGGGGCAATCAGCCCCAGCATTTT.

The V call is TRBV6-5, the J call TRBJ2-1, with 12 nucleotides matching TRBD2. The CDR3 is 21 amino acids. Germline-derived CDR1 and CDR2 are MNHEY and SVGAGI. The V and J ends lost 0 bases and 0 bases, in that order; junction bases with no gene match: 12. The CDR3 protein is CASSYSRGTSGSWSSYNEQFF. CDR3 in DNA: TGTGCCAGCAGTTACTCGAGAGGGACTAGCGGGTCGTGGAGCTCCTACAATGAGCAGTTCTTC.